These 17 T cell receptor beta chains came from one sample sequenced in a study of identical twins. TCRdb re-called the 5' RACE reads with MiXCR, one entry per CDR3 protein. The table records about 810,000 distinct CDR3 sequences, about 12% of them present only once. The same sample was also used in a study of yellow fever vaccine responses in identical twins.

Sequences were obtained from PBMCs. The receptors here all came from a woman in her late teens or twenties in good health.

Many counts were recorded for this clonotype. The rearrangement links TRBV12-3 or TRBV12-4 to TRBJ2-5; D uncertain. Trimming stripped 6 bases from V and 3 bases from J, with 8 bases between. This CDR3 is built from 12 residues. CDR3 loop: CASSLDEETQYF. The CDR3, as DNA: TGTGCCAGCAGCCTAGACGAAGAGACCCAGTACTTC.

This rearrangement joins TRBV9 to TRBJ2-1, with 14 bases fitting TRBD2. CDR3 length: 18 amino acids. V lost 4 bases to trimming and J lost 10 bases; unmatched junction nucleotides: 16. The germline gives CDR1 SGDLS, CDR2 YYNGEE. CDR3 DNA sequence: TGTGCCAGCAGCATACTCCTAGGACCGGGACTAGCGGGAGCAGAGCAGTTCTTC. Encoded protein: CASSILLGPGLAGAEQFF.

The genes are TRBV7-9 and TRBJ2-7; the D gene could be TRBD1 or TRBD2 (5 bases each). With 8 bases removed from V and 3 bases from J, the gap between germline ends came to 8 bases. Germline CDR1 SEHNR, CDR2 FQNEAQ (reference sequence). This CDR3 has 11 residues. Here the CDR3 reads CASRGDYEQYF. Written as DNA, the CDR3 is TGTGCCAGCCGAGGGGACTACGAGCAGTACTTC.

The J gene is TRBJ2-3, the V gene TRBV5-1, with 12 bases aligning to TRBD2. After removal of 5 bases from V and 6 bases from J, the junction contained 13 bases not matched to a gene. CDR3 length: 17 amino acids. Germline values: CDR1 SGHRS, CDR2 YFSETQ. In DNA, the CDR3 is TGCGCCAGCAGACCATCGGCTAGCGGGGGGGCGGGGGATACGCAGTATTTT. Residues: CASRPSASGGAGDTQYF.

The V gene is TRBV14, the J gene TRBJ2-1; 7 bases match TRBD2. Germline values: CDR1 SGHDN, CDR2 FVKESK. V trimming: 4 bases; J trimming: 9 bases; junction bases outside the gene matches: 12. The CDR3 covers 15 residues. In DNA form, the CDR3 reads TGTGCCAGCAGCCCCCGCTCGGGGCGGGAGACTGAGCAGTTCTTC. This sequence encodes CASSPRSGRETEQFF.

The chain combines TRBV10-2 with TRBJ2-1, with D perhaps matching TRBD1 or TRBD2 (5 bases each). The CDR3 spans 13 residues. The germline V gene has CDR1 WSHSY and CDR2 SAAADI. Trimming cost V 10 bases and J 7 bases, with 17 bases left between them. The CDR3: CATKRDQYNEQFF. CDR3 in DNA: TGCGCCACCAAACGGGACCAGTATAATGAGCAGTTCTTC.

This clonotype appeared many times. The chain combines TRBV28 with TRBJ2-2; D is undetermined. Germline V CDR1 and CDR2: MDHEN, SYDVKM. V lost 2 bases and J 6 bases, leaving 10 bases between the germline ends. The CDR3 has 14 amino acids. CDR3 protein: CASSLTTRPGELFF. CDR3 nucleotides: TGTGCCAGCAGTTTAACAACCCGCCCCGGGGAGCTGTTTTTT.

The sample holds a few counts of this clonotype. The CDR3, as DNA: TGTGCCATCAGTGAGTCGACTAGCGGGGGGACTCGGGATACGCAGTATTTT. It codes for CAISESTSGGTRDTQYF. V and J are TRBV10-3 and TRBJ2-3, with TRBD2 matching over 13 bases. The J segment lost 6 bases and the V segment lost 0 bases, leaving 6 bases of the junction unmatched. The CDR3 has 17 amino acids. Germline assignment: CDR1 ENHRY and CDR2 SYGVKD.

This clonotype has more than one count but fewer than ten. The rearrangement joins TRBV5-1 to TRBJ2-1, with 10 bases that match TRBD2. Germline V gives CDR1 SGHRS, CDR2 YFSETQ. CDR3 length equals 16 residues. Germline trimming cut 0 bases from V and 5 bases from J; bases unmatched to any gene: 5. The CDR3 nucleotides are TGCGCCAGCAGCTTGGTGAGGACTAGCGGCCACAATGAGCAGTTCTTC. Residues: CASSLVRTSGHNEQFF.

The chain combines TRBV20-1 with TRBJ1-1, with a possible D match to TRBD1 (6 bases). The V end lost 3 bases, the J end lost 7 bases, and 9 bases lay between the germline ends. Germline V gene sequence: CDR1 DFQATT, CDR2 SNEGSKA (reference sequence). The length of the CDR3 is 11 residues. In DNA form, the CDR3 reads TGCAGTGCTAGGAAGGACAGTGAAGCTTTCTTT. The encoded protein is CSARKDSEAFF.

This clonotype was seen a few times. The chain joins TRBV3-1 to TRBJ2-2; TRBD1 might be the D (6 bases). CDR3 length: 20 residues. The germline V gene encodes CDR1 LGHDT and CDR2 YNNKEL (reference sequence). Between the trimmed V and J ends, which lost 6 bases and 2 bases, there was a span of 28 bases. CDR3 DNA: TGTGCCAGCAGTCAACCTACCCCCGGTTACAGGGAAACAAACACCGGGGAGCTGTTTTTT. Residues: CASSQPTPGYRETNTGELFF.

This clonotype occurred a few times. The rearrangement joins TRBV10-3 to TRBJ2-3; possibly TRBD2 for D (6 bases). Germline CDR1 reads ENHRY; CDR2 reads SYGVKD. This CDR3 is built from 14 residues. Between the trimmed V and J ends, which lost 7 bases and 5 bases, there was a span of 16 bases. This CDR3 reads CAITPGAAGDTQYF. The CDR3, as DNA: TGTGCCATCACCCCGGGAGCTGCAGGAGATACGCAGTATTTT.

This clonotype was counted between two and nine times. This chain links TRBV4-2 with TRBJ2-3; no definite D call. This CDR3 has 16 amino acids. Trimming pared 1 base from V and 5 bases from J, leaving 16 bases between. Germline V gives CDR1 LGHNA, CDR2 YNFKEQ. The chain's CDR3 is CASSQGHSQMVDTQYF. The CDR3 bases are TGTGCCAGCAGCCAAGGTCACAGCCAAATGGTAGATACGCAGTATTTT.

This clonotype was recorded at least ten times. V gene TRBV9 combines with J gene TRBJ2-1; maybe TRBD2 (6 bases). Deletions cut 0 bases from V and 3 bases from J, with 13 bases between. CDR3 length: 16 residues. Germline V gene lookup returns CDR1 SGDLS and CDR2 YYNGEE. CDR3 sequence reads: CASSVGLVSFYNEQFF. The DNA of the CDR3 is TGTGCCAGCAGCGTAGGACTAGTGTCCTTCTACAATGAGCAGTTCTTC.

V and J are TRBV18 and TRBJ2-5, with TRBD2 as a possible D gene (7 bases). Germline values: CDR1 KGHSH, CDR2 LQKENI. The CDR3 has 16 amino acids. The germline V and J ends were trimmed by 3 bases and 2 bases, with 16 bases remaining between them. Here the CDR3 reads CASSPQSGGLQETQYF. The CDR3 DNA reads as TGTGCCAGCTCACCCCAATCGGGGGGCCTTCAAGAGACCCAGTACTTC.

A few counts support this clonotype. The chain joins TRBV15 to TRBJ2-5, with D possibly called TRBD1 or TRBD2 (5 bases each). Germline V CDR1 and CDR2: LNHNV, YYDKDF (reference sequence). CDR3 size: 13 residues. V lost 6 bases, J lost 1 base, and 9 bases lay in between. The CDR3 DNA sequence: TGTGCCACCAGGGGGGACCTCCAAGAGACCCAGTACTTC. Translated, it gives CATRGDLQETQYF.

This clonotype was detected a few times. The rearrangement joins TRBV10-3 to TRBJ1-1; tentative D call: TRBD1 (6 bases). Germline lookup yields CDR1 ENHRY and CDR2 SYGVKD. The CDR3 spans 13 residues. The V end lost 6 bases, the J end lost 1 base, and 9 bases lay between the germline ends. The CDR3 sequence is CAIRWTENTEAFF. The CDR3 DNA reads TGTGCCATCAGGTGGACAGAGAACACTGAAGCTTTCTTT.